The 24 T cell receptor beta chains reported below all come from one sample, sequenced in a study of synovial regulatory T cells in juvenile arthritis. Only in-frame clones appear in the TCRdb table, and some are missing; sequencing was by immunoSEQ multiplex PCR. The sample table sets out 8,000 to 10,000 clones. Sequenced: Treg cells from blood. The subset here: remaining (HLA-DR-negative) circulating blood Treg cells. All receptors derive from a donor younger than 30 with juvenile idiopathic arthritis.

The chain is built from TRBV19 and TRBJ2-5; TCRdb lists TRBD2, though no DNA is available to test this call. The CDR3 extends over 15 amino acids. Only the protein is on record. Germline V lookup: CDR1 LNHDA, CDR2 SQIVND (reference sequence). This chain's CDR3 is CASSSGLADGETQYF.

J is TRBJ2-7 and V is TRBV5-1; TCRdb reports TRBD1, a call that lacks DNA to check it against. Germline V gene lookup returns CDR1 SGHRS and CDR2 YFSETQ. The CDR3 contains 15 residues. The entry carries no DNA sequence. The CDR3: CASSLGAPTVYEQYF.

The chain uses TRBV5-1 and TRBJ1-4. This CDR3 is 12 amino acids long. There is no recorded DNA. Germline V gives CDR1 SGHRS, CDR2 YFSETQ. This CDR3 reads CASSSLGEKLFF.

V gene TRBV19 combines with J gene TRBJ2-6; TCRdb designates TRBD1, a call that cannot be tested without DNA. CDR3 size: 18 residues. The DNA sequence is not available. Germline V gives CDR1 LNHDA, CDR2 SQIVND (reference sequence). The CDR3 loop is CASSPQGQGYSGANVLTF. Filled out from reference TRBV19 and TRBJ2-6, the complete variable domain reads DGGITQSPKYLFRKEGQNVTLSCEQNLNHDAMYWYRQDPGQGLRLIYYSQIVNDFQKGDIAEGYSVSREKKESFPLTVTSAQKNPTAFYLCASSPQGQGYSGANVLTFGAGSRLTVL.

The CDR3 is CASRASGGANYEQYF. V and J are TRBV6-6 and TRBJ2-7; TCRdb outputs TRBD2, but without DNA this stays unchecked. The germline CDR1 and CDR2 sequences are MNHNY and SVGAGI (reference sequence). The CDR3 consists of 15 residues. No DNA sequence is on record.

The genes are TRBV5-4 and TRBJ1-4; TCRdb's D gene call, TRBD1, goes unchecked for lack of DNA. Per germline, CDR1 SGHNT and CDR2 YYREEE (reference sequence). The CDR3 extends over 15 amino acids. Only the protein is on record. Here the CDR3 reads CASSPGQSANEKLFF.

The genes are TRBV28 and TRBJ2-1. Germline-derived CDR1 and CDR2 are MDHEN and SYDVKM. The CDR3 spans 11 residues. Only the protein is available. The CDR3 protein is CASTRQREQFF.

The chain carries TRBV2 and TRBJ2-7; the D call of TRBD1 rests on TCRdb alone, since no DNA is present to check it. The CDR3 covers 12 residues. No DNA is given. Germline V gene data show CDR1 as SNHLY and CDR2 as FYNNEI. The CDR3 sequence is CASSEVGRGQYF.

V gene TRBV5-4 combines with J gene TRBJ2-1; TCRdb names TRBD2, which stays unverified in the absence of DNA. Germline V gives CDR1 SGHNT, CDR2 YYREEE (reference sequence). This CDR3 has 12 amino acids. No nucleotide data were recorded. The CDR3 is CASSSRGGEQFF.

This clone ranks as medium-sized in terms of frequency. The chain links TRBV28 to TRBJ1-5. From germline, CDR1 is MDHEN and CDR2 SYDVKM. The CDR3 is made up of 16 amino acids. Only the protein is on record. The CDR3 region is CASSFWGGSSNQPQHF.

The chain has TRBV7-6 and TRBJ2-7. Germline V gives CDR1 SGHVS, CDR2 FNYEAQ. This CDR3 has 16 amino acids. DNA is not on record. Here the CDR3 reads CASSPEPPPSSYEQYF.

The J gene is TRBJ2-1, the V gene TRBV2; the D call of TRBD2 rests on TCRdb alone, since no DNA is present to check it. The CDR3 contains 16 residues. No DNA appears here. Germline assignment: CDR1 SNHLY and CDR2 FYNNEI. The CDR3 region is CASSDPGLAGVTEQFF.

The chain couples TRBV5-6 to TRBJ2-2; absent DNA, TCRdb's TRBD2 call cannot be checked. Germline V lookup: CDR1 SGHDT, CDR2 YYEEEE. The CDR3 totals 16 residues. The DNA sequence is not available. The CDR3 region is CASREWGGGITGELFF. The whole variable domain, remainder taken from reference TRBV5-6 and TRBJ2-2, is DAGVTQSPTHLIKTRGQQVTLRCSPKSGHDTVSWYQQALGQGPQFIFQYYEEEERQRGNFPDRFSGHQFPNYSSELNVNALLLGDSALYLCASREWGGGITGELFFGEGSRLTVL.

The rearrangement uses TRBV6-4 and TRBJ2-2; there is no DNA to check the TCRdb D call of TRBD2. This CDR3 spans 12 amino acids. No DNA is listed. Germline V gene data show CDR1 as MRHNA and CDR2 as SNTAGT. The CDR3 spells CAGGPHTGELFF.

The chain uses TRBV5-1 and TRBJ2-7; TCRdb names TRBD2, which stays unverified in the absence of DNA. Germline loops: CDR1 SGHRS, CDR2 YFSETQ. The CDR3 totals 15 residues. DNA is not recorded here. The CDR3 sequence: CASSLGRGSVHEQYF. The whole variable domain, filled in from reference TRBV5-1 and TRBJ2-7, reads KAGVTQTPRYLIKTRGQQVTLSCSPISGHRSVSWYQQTPGQGLQFLFEYFSETQRNKGNFPGRFSGRQFSNSRSEMNVSTLELGDSALYLCASSLGRGSVHEQYFGPGTRLTVT.

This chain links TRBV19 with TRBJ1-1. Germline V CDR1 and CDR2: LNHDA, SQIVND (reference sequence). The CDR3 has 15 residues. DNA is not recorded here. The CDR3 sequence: CASNDGGGNNAEAFF.

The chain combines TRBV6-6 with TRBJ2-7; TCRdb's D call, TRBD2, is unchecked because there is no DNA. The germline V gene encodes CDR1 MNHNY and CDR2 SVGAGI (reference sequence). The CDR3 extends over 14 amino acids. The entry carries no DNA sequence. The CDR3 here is CASSELAGVREQYF.

CDR3 loop: CAISESETQYF. The rearrangement joins TRBV10-3 to TRBJ2-5. This CDR3 contains 11 residues. No DNA accompanies this entry. Germline CDR1 is ENHRY and CDR2 is SYGVKD.

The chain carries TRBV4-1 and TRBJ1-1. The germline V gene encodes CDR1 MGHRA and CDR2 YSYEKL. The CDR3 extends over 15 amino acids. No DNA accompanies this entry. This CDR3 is CASSQPLGQTVEAFF.

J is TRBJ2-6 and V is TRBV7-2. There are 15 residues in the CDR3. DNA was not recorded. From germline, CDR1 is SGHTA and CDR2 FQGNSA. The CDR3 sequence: CASRDRNSGANVLTF.

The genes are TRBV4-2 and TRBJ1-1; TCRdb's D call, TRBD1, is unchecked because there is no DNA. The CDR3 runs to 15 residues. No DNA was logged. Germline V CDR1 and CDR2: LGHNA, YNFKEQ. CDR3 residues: CASSQGSRGPVEAFF.

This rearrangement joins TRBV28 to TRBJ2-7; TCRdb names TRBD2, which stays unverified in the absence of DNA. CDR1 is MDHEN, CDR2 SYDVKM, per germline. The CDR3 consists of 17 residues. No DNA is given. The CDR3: CASSLQTGGVAGAEQYF.

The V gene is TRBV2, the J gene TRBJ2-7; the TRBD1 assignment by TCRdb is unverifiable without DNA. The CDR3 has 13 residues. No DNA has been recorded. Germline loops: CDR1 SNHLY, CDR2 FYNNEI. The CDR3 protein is CASSDRFSYEQYF.

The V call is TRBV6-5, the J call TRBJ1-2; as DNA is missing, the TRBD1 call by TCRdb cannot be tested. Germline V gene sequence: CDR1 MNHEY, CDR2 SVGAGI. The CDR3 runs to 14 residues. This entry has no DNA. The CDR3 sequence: CASSSGTGVGGYTF.